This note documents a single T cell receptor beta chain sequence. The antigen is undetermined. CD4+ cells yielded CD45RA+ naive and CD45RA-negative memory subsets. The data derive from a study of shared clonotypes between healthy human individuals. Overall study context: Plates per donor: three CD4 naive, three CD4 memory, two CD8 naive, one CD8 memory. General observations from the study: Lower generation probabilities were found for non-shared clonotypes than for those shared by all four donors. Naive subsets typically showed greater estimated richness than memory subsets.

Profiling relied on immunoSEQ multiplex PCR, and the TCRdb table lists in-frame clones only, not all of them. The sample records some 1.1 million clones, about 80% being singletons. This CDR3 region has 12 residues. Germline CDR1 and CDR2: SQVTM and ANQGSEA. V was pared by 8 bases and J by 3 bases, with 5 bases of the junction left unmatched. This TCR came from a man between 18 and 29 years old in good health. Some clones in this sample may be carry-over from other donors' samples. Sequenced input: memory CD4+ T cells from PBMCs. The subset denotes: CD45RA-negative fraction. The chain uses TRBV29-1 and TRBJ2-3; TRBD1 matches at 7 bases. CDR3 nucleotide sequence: TGCAGCCAAACGACAGGGACAGATACGCAGTATTTT. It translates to CSQTTGTDTQYF.